The TCR beta chain described here comes from a study of blood T cell repertoires in COVID-19. Overall study context: The United States, Italy and Spain supplied acute and convalescent COVID-19 samples. In each case, the material was cDNA or gDNA derived from T cells, B-cell-depleted T cells, or PBMCs.

Clinical histories supplied by participants themselves formed the basis of cohort assignment. The CDR3 has 13 residues. Germline CDR1 reads LNHDA; CDR2 reads SQIVND (reference sequence). J gave up 8 bases and V 7 bases, and 9 bases lay outside the gene matches. Here immunoSEQ multiplex PCR was the method, and the copy in TCRdb shows in-frame clones only, minus some. Of approximately 190,000 clones listed, 70% to 85% were seen once; the top ten hold approximately 4.7%. The receptor's source is a woman between 55 and 75 years old with acute COVID-19. The source material was PBMCs or T cells enriched from blood (not recorded which). The V call is TRBV19, the J call TRBJ1-2, with 8 bases lining up with TRBD1. This chain's CDR3 is CASNRQGSYGYTF. Written as DNA, the CDR3 is TGTGCCAGTAATCGACAGGGGTCCTACGGCTACACCTTC.